The sequence of this TCR beta chain was determined in a study of blood T cell repertoires in COVID-19. Turning to the study itself: Samples representing acute and convalescent COVID-19 were sourced from the United States, Italy and Spain.

Some clones are missing from TCRdb's copy, which holds only in-frame ones; the method was immunoSEQ multiplex PCR. This table holds 140,000 to 150,000 clones, roughly 84% found once. V shed 6 bases, J shed 8 bases, and the junction held 5 bases outside the gene matches. The CDR3 runs 13 residues. Germline lookup yields CDR1 LGHDT and CDR2 YNNKEL (reference sequence). The chain joins TRBV3-1 (or the pseudogene TRBV3-2) to TRBJ2-1, with TRBD1 matching over 9 bases. This receptor was identified in a human donor in a cohort sampled during active COVID-19. Sequenced input: peripheral blood. CDR3 amino acids: CASSRTGADEQFF. CDR3 nucleotide sequence: TGTGCCAGCAGTCGGACAGGGGCCGATGAGCAGTTCTTC.